This T cell receptor (beta chain) emerged from a study of beta chain features in type 1 diabetes. Turning to the study itself: Researchers looked at roughly 100,000,000 sorted cells across all samples.

V was clipped by 3 bases and J by 0 bases; unmatched bases: 3. This CDR3 region has 15 residues. Germline-derived CDR1 and CDR2 are SGHTA and FQGNSA. Sequencing targeted expressed TCRB transcripts, as all isolated RNA had been reverse transcribed. Read counts averaged roughly 3.7 million for samples of naive, central memory and regulatory T cells. Profiled with immunoSEQ multiplex PCR; TCRdb holds only in-frame clones, not every one. The table includes about half a million clones, roughly an eighth detected once. It was via CD45RO/CCR7/CD25/CD127/CD95/CD27 that CD4+ naive, central memory, regulatory and stem cell-like memory cells were sorted.

The chain is built from TRBV7-2 and TRBJ2-3; TRBD1 matches at 7 bases. The sequence was obtained from a woman between 18 and 29 years old in good health. The source material was naive CD4+ T cells from blood. CDR3 bases: TGTGCCAGCAGCTTCCAGGGGGTGAGCACAGATACGCAGTATTTT. Protein product: CASSFQGVSTDTQYF. The entire variable domain, with the rest obtained from reference TRBV7-2 and TRBJ2-3, is as follows: GAGVSQSPSNKVTEKGKDVELRCDPISGHTALYWYRQSLGQGLEFLIYFQGNSAPDKSGLPSDRFSAERTGGSVSTLTIQRTQQEDSAVYLCASSFQGVSTDTQYFGPGTRLTVL.